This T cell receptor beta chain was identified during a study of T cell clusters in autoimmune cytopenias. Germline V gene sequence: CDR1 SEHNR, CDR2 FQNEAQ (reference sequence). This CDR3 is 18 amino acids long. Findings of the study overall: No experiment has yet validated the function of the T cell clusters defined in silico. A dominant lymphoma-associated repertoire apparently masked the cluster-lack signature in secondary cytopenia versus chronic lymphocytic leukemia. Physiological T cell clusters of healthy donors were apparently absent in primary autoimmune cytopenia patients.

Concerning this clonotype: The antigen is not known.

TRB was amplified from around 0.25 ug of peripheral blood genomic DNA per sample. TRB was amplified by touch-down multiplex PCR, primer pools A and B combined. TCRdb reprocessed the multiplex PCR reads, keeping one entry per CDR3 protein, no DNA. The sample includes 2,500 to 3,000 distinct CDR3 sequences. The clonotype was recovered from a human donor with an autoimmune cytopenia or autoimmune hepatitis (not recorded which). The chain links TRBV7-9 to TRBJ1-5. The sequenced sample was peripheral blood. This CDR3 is CASSLSHIGGRLNQPQHF. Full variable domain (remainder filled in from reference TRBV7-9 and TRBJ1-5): DTGVSQNPRHKITKRGQNVTFRCDPISEHNRLYWYRQTLGQGPEFLTYFQNEAQLEKSRLLSDRFSAERPKGSFSTLEIQRTEQGDSAMYLCASSLSHIGGRLNQPQHFGDGTRLSIL.